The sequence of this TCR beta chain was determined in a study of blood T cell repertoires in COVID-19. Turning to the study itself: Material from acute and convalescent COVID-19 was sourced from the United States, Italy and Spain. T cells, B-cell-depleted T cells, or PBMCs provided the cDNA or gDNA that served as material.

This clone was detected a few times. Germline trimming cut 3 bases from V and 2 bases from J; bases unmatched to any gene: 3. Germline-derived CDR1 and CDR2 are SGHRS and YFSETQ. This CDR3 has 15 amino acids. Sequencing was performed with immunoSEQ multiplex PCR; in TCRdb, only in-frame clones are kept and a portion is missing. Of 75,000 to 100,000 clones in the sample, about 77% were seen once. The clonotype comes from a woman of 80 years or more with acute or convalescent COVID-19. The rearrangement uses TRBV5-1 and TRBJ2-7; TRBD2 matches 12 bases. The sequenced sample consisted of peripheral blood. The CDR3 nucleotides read TGCGCCAGCAGCTATGGACTAGCGGGGACCTACGAGCAGTACTTC. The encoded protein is CASSYGLAGTYEQYF.